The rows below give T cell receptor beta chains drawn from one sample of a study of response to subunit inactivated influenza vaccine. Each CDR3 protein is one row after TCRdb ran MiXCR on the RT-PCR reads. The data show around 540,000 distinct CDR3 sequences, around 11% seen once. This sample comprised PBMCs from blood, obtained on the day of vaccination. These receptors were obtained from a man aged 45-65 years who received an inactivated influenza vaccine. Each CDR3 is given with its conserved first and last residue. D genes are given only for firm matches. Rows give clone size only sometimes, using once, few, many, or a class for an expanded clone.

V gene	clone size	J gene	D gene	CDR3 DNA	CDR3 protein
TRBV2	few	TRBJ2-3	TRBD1	TGTGCCAGCAGTGACTCCAGGGGGAGAGGCACAGATACGCAGTATTTT	CASSDSRGRGTDTQYF
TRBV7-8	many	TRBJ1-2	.	TGTGCCAGCAGCGTGGACAACTATGGCTACACCTTC	CASSVDNYGYTF
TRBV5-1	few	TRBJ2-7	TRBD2	TGCGCCAGCAGCTCAGGACTAGCGACCTCCTACGAGCAGTACTTC	CASSSGLATSYEQYF
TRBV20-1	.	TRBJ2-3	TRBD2	TGCAGTGCTTACTACCCGGGGGGGCAAACAGATACGCAGTATTTT	CSAYYPGGQTDTQYF
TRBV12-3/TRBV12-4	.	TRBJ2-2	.	TGTGCCAGCAGGCCAGGGATAGCCACCGGGGAGCTGTTTTTT	CASRPGIATGELFF
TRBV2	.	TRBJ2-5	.	TGTGCCAGCTCGGGATTACTCGGGCAAGAGACCCAGTACTTC	CASSGLLGQETQYF
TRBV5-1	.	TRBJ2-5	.	TGCGCCAGCAGCGAACAAGCGGGCGGGTCGGGAGAGACCCAGTACTTC	CASSEQAGGSGETQYF
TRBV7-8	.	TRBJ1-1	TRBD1	TGTGCCAGCAGCCAGAGGTACAGGGGGGACCCTGAAGCTTTCTTT	CASSQRYRGDPEAFF
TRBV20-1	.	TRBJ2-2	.	TGCAGTGCTAGATCTCCAAGAATTGATTTGGGGGCCGGGGAGCTGTTTTTT	CSARSPRIDLGAGELFF
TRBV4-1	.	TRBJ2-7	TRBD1	TGCGCCAGCAGCCCCTCCGGGACAGGGGGCAACGAGCAGTACTTC	CASSPSGTGGNEQYF
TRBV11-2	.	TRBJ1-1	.	TGTGCCAGCAGCGCCGGCGGCGTCACTGAAGCTTTCTTT	CASSAGGVTEAFF
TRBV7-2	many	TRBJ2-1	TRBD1	TGTGCCAGCAGCCCGGGGACAGGCTACAATGAGCAGTTCTTC	CASSPGTGYNEQFF
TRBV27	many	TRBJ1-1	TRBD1	TGTGCCAGCAGTTTTAGGGGGCCGGGTGAAGCTTTCTTT	CASSFRGPGEAFF
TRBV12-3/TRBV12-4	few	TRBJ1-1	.	TGTGCCAGCAGTTTGGGGCCAATTGGGACTGAAGCTTTCTTT	CASSLGPIGTEAFF
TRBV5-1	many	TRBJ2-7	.	TGCGCCAGCAGCTTGGCCTACGGGACCCTCTCCCGGCAGTACTTC	CASSLAYGTLSRQYF
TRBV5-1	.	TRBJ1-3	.	TGCGCCAGCGCCGGGGAGGGAAACACCATATATTTT	CASAGEGNTIYF
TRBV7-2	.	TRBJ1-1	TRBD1	TGTGCCAGCAGCCCAGGGGGAGGTTACACTGAAGCTTTCTTT	CASSPGGGYTEAFF
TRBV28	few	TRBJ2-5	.	TGTGCCAGCAGTCCCGGCCGGACTCCTGGCCAAGAGACCCAGTACTTC	CASSPGRTPGQETQYF
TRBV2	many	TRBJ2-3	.	TGTGCCAGCAGCTCGTCTTCTGATACGCAGTATTTT	CASSSSSDTQYF
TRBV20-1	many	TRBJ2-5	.	TGCAGTGCCCGGGACGGAGGGAAAGAGACCCAGTACTTC	CSARDGGKETQYF
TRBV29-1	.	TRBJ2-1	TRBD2	TGCAGCGTTGAAGGTAGAGGCGGGAGCACGCTATCGGGAGGTGAGCAGTTCTTC	CSVEGRGGSTLSGGEQFF
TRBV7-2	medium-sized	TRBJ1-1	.	TGTGCCAGCAGCTTAGTTGGAGGGAGGAACACTGAAGCTTTCTTT	CASSLVGGRNTEAFF
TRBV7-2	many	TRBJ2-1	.	TGTGCCAGCAGCTTTGTTAATGAGCAGTTCTTC	CASSFVNEQFF
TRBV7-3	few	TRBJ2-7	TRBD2	TGTGCCAGCAGCAACCCAGGGGTTAGCGGGAATGTGCAGTACTTC	CASSNPGVSGNVQYF
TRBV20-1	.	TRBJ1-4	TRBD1	TGCAGTGCTAGAGATTTGGACAGGGGGCCTGAAAAACTGTTTTTT	CSARDLDRGPEKLFF
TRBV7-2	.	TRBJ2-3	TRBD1	TGTGCCAGCAGCTTAGGACAGGGGGCGCTCGGGACAGATACGCAGTATTTT	CASSLGQGALGTDTQYF
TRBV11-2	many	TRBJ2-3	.	TGTGCCAGCAGCTTAGCTGCGGGATTTGGAGTAGATACGCAGTATTTT	CASSLAAGFGVDTQYF
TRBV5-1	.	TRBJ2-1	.	TGCGCCAGCAGCCCCCGCCGTACGGTCGGGTACAATGAGCAGTTCTTC	CASSPRRTVGYNEQFF
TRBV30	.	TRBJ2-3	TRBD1	TGTGCCTGGAGACCGGGACAGGGGACAGATACGCAGTATTTT	CAWRPGQGTDTQYF
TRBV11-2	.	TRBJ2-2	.	TGTGCCAGCGGCTTAGTTACGAACACCGGGGAGCTGTTTTTT	CASGLVTNTGELFF
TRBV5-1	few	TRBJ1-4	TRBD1	TGCGCCAGCAGCCGAGGACAGGGGGGAACTAATGAAAAACTGTTTTTT	CASSRGQGGTNEKLFF
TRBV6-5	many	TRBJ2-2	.	TGTGCCAGCAGTTACTCGAGGGGTTCCGGGGAGCTGTTTTTT	CASSYSRGSGELFF
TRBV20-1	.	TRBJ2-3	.	TGCAGTGCTAGGACAGAAAAAGGGACAGATACGCAGTATTTT	CSARTEKGTDTQYF
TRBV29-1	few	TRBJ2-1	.	TGCAGCGTTGAAGGACAGCGCGGCTCCTACAATGAGCAGTTCTTC	CSVEGQRGSYNEQFF
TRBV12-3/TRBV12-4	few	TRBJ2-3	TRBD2	TGTGCCAGCAGGGAATATGGGAGGGCAGATACGCAGTATTTT	CASREYGRADTQYF
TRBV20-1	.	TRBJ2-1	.	TGCAGTGCCTGGAGCTTAGGGAATCACAATGAGCAGTTCTTC	CSAWSLGNHNEQFF
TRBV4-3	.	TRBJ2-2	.	TGCGCCAGCAGCCAATCCTGGGCGGGTACCGGGGAGCTGTTTTTT	CASSQSWAGTGELFF
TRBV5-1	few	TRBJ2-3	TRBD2	TGCGCCAGCAGCCTAGGACTAGCGCACCCCTCAGATACGCAGTATTTT	CASSLGLAHPSDTQYF
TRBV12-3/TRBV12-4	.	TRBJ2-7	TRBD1	TGTGCCAGCAGCCCCGACAGGGGGAGAAATGAGCAGTACTTC	CASSPDRGRNEQYF
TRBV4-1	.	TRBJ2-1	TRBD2	TGCGCCAGCAGCCGCGGACTAGCGGGGACTACCGAGCAGTTCTTC	CASSRGLAGTTEQFF
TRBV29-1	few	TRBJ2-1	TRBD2	TGCAGCGTCGTAGCGGGAAAGGGGCAGTTCTTC	CSVVAGKGQFF
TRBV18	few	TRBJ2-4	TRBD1	TGTGCCAGCTCACCTGGTCAAGGGACAGGGGGCAAAAACATTCAGTACTTC	CASSPGQGTGGKNIQYF
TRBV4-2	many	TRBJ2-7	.	TGTGCCAGCAGCCAACCGAGTAGCGAGCAGTACTTC	CASSQPSSEQYF
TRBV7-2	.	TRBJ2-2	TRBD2	TGTGCCAGCAGCTTTGGACTAGCGGCTTACACCGGGGAGCTGTTTTTT	CASSFGLAAYTGELFF
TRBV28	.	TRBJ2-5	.	TGTTCCCAGCCAGGGACCCAGTACTTC	CSQPGTQYF
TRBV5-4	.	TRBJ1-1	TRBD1	TGTGCCAGCAGCTTATACAGGGGAGAGAACACTGAAGCTTTCTTT	CASSLYRGENTEAFF
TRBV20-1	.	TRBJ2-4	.	TGCAGTGCTAGGACAGACAGGCTAGCCAAAAACATTCAGTACTTC	CSARTDRLAKNIQYF
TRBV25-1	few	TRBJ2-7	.	TGTGCCAGCAAAGCAGGGGCCTACGAGCAGTACTTC	CASKAGAYEQYF
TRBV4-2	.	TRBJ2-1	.	TGTGCCAGCAGCCAAGGACTTACCAACAATGAGCAGTTCTTC	CASSQGLTNNEQFF